One and the same sample provided the 29 T cell receptor beta chains below, sequenced in a study of shared clonotypes between healthy human individuals (dated by TCRdb to the early 2020s). The method behind the library was the immunoSEQ multiplex PCR assay. Here the immuneACCESS table is served through TCRdb, limited to in-frame sequences with V and J called. Missing clones are a known gap in these copies; in checked studies unresolved V genes cover under half, and the rest lacks a known reason. This sample gives about 510,000 clones in total; 96% of them show up just once. Under 0.06% of the sample goes to the ten largest clones. The source material was naive CD4+ T cells sorted from blood. Per the publication, the cell subset or site label means: CD45RA+ positively selected. These receptors were collected from a woman aged 30 to 39 in good health.

V usage is TRBV21-1 and J usage is TRBJ1-1. TRBV21-1 is labeled a pseudogene. The length of the CDR3 is 19 residues. As DNA, the CDR3 is TGTGCCAGCAGCAAAAGCCTCTCGTGGCTCGAGGGGCAGAACACTGAAGCTTTCTTT. It yields the protein CASSKSLSWLEGQNTEAFF.

The chain is built from TRBV19 and TRBJ2-2, with no clear D. CDR1 is LNHDA and CDR2 is SQIVND in the germline V gene (reference sequence). The V gene lost 4 bases and the J gene lost 7 bases, with 7 bases spanning the gap. The CDR3 totals 12 residues. The CDR3 sequence is CASSTQNGELFF. The CDR3 nucleotides are TGTGCCAGTAGTACTCAAAACGGGGAGCTGTTTTTT.

This chain links TRBV5-4 with TRBJ2-5; 8 nucleotides align to TRBD1. The V segment lost 6 bases and the J segment 4 bases; nucleotides outside the gene matches: 2. CDR3 length: 12 residues. CDR1 is SGHNT and CDR2 is YYREEE in the germline V gene (reference sequence). CDR3 sequence (DNA): TGTGCCAGCACCAGGGGGCTAGAGACCCAGTACTTC. Residues: CASTRGLETQYF. Variable domain in full (rest from reference TRBV5-4 and TRBJ2-5): ETGVTQSPTHLIKTRGQQVTLRCSSQSGHNTVSWYQQALGQGPQFIFQYYREEENGRGNFPPRFSGLQFPNYSSELNVNALELDDSALYLCASTRGLETQYFGPGTRLLVL.

The CDR3 loop is CASSLGGFRELSGNTIYF. CDR3 coding DNA: TGTGCCAGCAGCTTGGGCGGTTTTAGGGAACTCTCTGGAAACACCATATATTTT. The genes are TRBV7-6 and TRBJ1-3; no firm D call. CDR3 size: 18 residues. V was shortened by 3 bases and J by 0 bases, with 18 bases between the two germline ends. Germline CDR1 and CDR2: SGHVS and FNYEAQ.

The chain joins TRBV2 to TRBJ1-4; the match to TRBD1 covers 9 bases. V shed 6 bases and J 7 bases; nucleotides not matched to a gene: 3. CDR1 and CDR2 (germline): SNHLY, FYNNEI. The CDR3 loop spans 13 amino acids. The CDR3 DNA reads as TGTGCCAGCAGAGGGACAGGGAGTGAAAAACTGTTTTTT. Its translation is CASRGTGSEKLFF.

The chain links TRBV12-2 to TRBJ2-7; the table's D call of TRBD2 was not tested on the DNA. TRBV12-2 is given as a pseudogene. The CDR3 covers 12 residues. The CDR3 here is CASRHSSNEQYF. As DNA, the CDR3 is TGTGCAAGTCGTCATTCTTCTAACGAGCAGTACTTC.

The chain carries TRBV5-4 and TRBJ1-5, with a weak D call TRBD1 (5 bases). Germline V gene lookup returns CDR1 SGHNT and CDR2 YYREEE (reference sequence). V was clipped by 0 bases and J by 0 bases, with 10 bases between them. CDR3 length equals 16 residues. In DNA form, the CDR3 reads TGTGCCAGCAGCTTGGGTGGGGGTCGTAGCAATCAGCCCCAGCATTTT. Translation: CASSLGGGRSNQPQHF.

This chain links TRBV18 with TRBJ2-1, with D perhaps matching TRBD2 (5 bases). The CDR3 totals 14 residues. V was pared by 3 bases and J by 8 bases, with 14 bases between. Per germline, CDR1 KGHSH and CDR2 LQKENI. The CDR3 sequence: CASSPWERMDEQFF. The DNA of the CDR3 is TGTGCCAGCTCACCGTGGGAGCGGATGGATGAGCAGTTCTTC.

This clone has more than one count but fewer than ten. The chain joins TRBV19 to TRBJ2-7; D might be TRBD1 (5 bases). Germline V lookup: CDR1 LNHDA, CDR2 SQIVND (reference sequence). CDR3 length: 13 amino acids. The V gene lost 4 bases and the J gene lost 5 bases, with 12 bases spanning the gap. CDR3 bases: TGTGCCAGTAGTACCCGTGCCAGGGACGAGCAGTACTTC. As protein: CASSTRARDEQYF. The full variable domain, in which reference TRBV19 and TRBJ2-7 provide the parts outside the CDR3, is DGGITQSPKYLFRKEGQNVTLSCEQNLNHDAMYWYRQDPGQGLRLIYYSQIVNDFQKGDIAEGYSVSREKKESFPLTVTSAQKNPTAFYLCASSTRARDEQYFGPGTRLTVT.

This sequence joins TRBV2 and TRBJ1-2; D might be TRBD1 (6 bases). V lost 5 bases to trimming and J lost 6 bases, with 16 bases between them. This CDR3 spans 14 amino acids. Germline V gene lookup returns CDR1 SNHLY and CDR2 FYNNEI. CDR3 in amino acids: CASSPTGSSNGYTF. Written as DNA, the CDR3 is TGTGCCAGCAGTCCCACAGGGAGTAGTAATGGCTACACCTTC.

This clone was seen just once. J is TRBJ1-5 and V is TRBV7-6; unclear D gene. Deletions cut 1 base from V and 4 bases from J, with 5 bases between. Per germline, CDR1 SGHVS and CDR2 FNYEAQ. The CDR3 runs to 13 residues. CDR3: CASSLDRNQPQHF. CDR3 nucleotides: TGTGCCAGCAGCTTAGATAGAAATCAGCCCCAGCATTTT.

The rearrangement joins TRBV5-4 to TRBJ2-4, with D perhaps matching TRBD1 or TRBD2 (5 bases each). The CDR3 sequence is 16 residues long. Trimming took 0 bases from V and 0 from J, leaving 10 bases between them. In germline, CDR1 is SGHNT, CDR2 YYREEE (reference sequence). CDR3 in amino acids: CASSLGGALAKNIQYF. The CDR3 bases are TGTGCCAGCAGCTTGGGAGGGGCCCTAGCCAAAAACATTCAGTACTTC.

The rearrangement links TRBV5-1 to TRBJ2-2; D is uncertain. V was shortened by 0 bases and J by 5 bases, with 11 bases between the two germline ends. Germline V gene data show CDR1 as SGHRS and CDR2 as YFSETQ. The CDR3 covers 15 residues. The CDR3 loop reads CASSLGADNTGELFF. The CDR3 DNA reads TGCGCCAGCAGCTTGGGGGCAGATAATACCGGGGAGCTGTTTTTT.

This chain connects TRBV7-9 to TRBJ2-3; D remains unclear. The CDR3 sequence is 12 residues long. The V end lost 1 base, the J end lost 6 bases, and 5 bases lay between the germline ends. Germline lookup yields CDR1 SEHNR and CDR2 FQNEAQ (reference sequence). CDR3 sequence: CASSLEGDTQYF. The CDR3 DNA follows: TGTGCCAGCAGCTTAGAAGGGGATACGCAGTATTTT. Together with reference TRBV7-9 and TRBJ2-3, the CDR3 gives the full variable domain: DTGVSQNPRHKITKRGQNVTFRCDPISEHNRLYWYRQTLGQGPEFLTYFQNEAQLEKSRLLSDRFSAERPKGSFSTLEIQRTEQGDSAMYLCASSLEGDTQYFGPGTRLTVL.

The genes are TRBV10-3 and TRBJ2-1; D perhaps matches TRBD1 (5 bases). V was cut by 1 base and J by 6 bases, with 10 bases left in between. Germline CDR1 and CDR2: ENHRY and SYGVKD. CDR3 size: 14 residues. As DNA, the CDR3 is TGTGCCATCAGTGAGTATGGACAAATCAATGAGCAGTTCTTC. Translating gives CAISEYGQINEQFF.

In regard to this clone: The sample holds other DNA sequences that translate to the same CDR3. The chain couples TRBV7-9 to TRBJ2-7; D unclear. CDR1 is SEHNR, CDR2 FQNEAQ, per germline (reference sequence). V lost 1 base, J lost 6 bases, and 7 bases lay in between. CDR3 size: 12 residues. The CDR3 DNA reads TGTGCCAGCAGCTTAGAGGTCGGCGAGCAGTACTTC. It codes for CASSLEVGEQYF.

The chain links TRBV4-1 to TRBJ1-2, with D unclear. This CDR3 spans 14 amino acids. CDR1 and CDR2 (germline): MGHRA, YSYEKL. V lost 1 base and J 8 bases, leaving 14 bases between the germline ends. CDR3 sequence: CASSQVTIPRGYTF. CDR3 DNA: TGCGCCAGCAGCCAAGTGACGATCCCGCGCGGCTACACCTTC.

The chain employs TRBV7-9 and TRBJ1-3; the D is unclear. V dropped 3 bases and J dropped 4 bases, with 10 bases sitting between them. CDR1 and CDR2 (germline): SEHNR, FQNEAQ (reference sequence). There are 14 residues in the CDR3. The CDR3 loop is CASSFSSGGNTIYF. The CDR3 bases are TGTGCCAGCAGCTTCTCCTCTGGAGGAAACACCATATATTTT.

The chain combines TRBV18 with TRBJ2-5, with no clear D. The ends were cut back, 3 bases at V and 3 bases at J, with 8 bases in the middle. CDR3 length: 13 residues. Germline V gene sequence: CDR1 KGHSH, CDR2 LQKENI. The CDR3 spells CASSPQSEETQYF. The CDR3, as DNA: TGTGCCAGCTCACCCCAGAGTGAAGAGACCCAGTACTTC.

The gene calls are TRBV11-2 and TRBJ2-1; D not resolved. CDR1 is SGHAT, CDR2 FQNNGV, per germline. V was pared by 3 bases and J by 7 bases, with 7 bases between. The CDR3 is made up of 12 amino acids. This CDR3 is CASSFQSNEQFF. The DNA of the CDR3 is TGTGCCAGCAGCTTCCAGTCGAATGAGCAGTTCTTC.

V and J are TRBV2 and TRBJ2-5; possibly TRBD1 for D (6 bases). Germline V gene data show CDR1 as SNHLY and CDR2 as FYNNEI. V was shortened by 6 bases and J by 2 bases, with 10 bases between the two germline ends. The CDR3 has 13 residues. The CDR3 nucleotides read TGTGCCAGCAGCCGGGACATACAAGAGACCCAGTACTTC. This encodes CASSRDIQETQYF.

The rearrangement uses TRBV28 and TRBJ2-3; maybe TRBD1 (6 bases). The CDR3 length is 13 residues. V lost 6 bases to trimming and J lost 6 bases, with 13 bases between them. The germline CDR1 and CDR2 sequences are MDHEN and SYDVKM. The CDR3 loop is CASRTTGPDTQYF. The CDR3 DNA follows: TGTGCCAGCAGAACTACAGGGCCGGATACGCAGTATTTT.

CDR3 protein: CASSFRWGPNRFYGYTF. The CDR3 DNA sequence: TGTGCCAGCAGCTTTAGGTGGGGGCCTAATCGATTCTATGGCTACACCTTC. The chain couples TRBV7-6 to TRBJ1-2; D is possibly TRBD1 (6 bases). The CDR3 is made up of 17 amino acids. V was clipped by 3 bases and J by 4 bases, with 21 bases between them. From germline, CDR1 is SGHVS and CDR2 FNYEAQ.

This chain uses TRBV11-3 with TRBJ2-7; D possibly corresponds to TRBD2 (6 bases). V lost 5 bases and J 3 bases, leaving 17 bases between the germline ends. CDR1 and CDR2 (germline): SGHNT, YENEEA. The CDR3 covers 15 residues. Here the CDR3 reads CASSARGGALYEQYF. The CDR3 DNA is TGTGCCAGCAGCGCACGGGGCGGGGCCCTCTACGAGCAGTACTTC.

The chain links TRBV21-1 to TRBJ2-7; whether TRBD2, the table's D call, matches the DNA was not checked. TRBV21-1 is assigned pseudogene status. The CDR3 runs 18 residues. Here the CDR3 reads CASSKGPTEFEWSYEQYF. The CDR3 DNA is TGTGCCAGCAGCAAAGGGCCGACGGAGTTTGAGTGGTCCTACGAGCAGTACTTC.

The chain's CDR3 is CASRRETSGNEQFF. In DNA form, the CDR3 reads TGTGCCAGCAGACGCGAGACTAGTGGCAATGAGCAGTTCTTC. The chain joins TRBV2 to TRBJ2-1, with D perhaps TRBD2 (6 bases). The CDR3 runs 14 residues. CDR1 and CDR2 (germline): SNHLY, FYNNEI. Trimming pared 6 bases from V and 6 bases from J, leaving 15 bases between.

V is TRBV27 and J is TRBJ2-1; a weak D match, TRBD2 (5 bases). V dropped 4 bases and J dropped 9 bases, with 19 bases sitting between them. The CDR3 sequence is 15 residues long. Per the germline V gene, CDR1 is MNHEY and CDR2 is SMNVEV (reference sequence). The DNA of the CDR3 is TGTGCCAGCAGTTCGTCTAGCCCTCCGATAGGTGAGCAGTTCTTC. It codes for CASSSSSPPIGEQFF.

The chain combines TRBV27 with TRBJ1-5; 8 bases are shared with TRBD1. Germline values: CDR1 MNHEY, CDR2 SMNVEV (reference sequence). Unmatched junction bases numbered 12, after V lost 0 bases and J lost 8 bases. The CDR3 spans 17 residues. The CDR3 DNA sequence: TGTGCCAGCAGTTTATCCCCCGTGACAGGGGTGGAAAAGCCCCAGCATTTT. Its translation: CASSLSPVTGVEKPQHF.

V and J are TRBV21-1 and TRBJ1-5. TRBV21-1 is deemed a pseudogene. The length of the CDR3 is 16 residues. The CDR3 loop is CASSKACPEGDQPQHF. CDR3 DNA sequence: TGTGCCAGCAGCAAAGCGTGCCCGGAGGGGGATCAGCCCCAGCATTTT.